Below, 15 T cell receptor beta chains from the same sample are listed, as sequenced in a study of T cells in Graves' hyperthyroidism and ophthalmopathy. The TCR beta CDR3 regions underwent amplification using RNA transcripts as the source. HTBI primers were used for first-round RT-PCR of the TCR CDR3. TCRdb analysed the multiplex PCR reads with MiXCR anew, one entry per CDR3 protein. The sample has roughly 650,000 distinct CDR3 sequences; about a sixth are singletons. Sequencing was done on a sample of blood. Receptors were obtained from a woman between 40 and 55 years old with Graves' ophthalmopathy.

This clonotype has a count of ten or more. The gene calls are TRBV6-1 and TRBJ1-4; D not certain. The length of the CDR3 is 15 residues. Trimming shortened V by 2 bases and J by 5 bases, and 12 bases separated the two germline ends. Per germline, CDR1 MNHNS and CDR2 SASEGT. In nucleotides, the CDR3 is TGTGCCAGCAGTGAATACCCTCAAAAAAATGAAAAACTGTTTTTT. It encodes CASSEYPQKNEKLFF.

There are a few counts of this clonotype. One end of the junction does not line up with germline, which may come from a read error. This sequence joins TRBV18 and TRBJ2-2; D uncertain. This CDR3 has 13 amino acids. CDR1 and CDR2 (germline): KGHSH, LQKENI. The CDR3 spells CASSPGNAGELFF. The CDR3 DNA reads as TGTGCCAGCTCACCGGGGAACGCCGGGGAGCTGTTTTTT.

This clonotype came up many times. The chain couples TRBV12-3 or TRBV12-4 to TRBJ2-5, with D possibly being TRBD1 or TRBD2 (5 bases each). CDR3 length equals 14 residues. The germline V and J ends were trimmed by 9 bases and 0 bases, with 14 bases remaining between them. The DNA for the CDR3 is TGTGCCAGTTCGGGACCAACCGACCAAGAGACCCAGTACTTC. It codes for CASSGPTDQETQYF.

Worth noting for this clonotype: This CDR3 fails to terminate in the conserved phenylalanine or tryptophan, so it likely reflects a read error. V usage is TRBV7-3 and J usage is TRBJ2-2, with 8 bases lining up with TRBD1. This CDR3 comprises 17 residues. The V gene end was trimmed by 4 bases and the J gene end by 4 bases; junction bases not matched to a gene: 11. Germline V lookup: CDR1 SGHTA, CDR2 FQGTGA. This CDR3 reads CASSSQGARVSTGELFL. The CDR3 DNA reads TGTGCCAGCAGCTCGCAGGGGGCCCGGGTGAGCACCGGGGAGCTGTTTCTT.

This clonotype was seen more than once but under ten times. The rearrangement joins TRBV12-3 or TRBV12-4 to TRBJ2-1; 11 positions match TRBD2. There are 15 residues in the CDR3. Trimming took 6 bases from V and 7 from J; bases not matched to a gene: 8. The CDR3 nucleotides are TGTGCCAGCAGACCTACTAGCGGGGGTAAAAATGAGCAGTTCTTC. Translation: CASRPTSGGKNEQFF.

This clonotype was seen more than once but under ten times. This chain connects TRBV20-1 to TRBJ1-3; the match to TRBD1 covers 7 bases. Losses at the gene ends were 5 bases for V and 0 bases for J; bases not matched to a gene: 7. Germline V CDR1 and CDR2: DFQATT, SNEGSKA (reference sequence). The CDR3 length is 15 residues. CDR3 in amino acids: CSAVSGQSSGNTIYF. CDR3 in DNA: TGCAGTGCTGTTTCGGGACAGTCCTCTGGAAACACCATATATTTT.

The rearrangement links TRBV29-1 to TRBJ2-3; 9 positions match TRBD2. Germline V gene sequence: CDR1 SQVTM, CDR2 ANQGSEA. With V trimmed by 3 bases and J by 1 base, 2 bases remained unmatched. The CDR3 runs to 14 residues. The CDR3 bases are TGCAGCGTTGACTCTAGCGGGGGCACAGATACGCAGTATTTT. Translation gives CSVDSSGGTDTQYF.

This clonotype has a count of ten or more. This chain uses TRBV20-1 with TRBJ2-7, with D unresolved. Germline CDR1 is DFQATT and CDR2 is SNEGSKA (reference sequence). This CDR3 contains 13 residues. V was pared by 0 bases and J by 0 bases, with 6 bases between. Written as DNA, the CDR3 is TGCAGTGCTAGAGAGGCGAGCTCCTACGAGCAGTACTTC. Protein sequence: CSAREASSYEQYF.

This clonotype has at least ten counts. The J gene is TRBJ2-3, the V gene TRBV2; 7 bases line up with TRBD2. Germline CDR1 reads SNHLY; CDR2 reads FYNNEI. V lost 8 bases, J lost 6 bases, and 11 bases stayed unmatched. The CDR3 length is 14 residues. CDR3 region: CASSRAGEGDTQYF. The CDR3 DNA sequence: TGTGCCAGCTCCAGGGCGGGAGAGGGGGATACGCAGTATTTT. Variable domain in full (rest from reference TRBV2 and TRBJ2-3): EPEVTQTPSHQVTQMGQEVILRCVPISNHLYFYWYRQILGQKVEFLVSFYNNEISEKSEIFDDQFSVERPDGSNFTLKIRSTKLEDSAMYFCASSRAGEGDTQYFGPGTRLTVL.

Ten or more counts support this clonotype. The CDR3 reads CASKRGAGEDTQYF. CDR3 DNA: TGTGCCAGCAAACGCGGGGCGGGGGAAGATACGCAGTATTTT. The genes are TRBV6-2 or TRBV6-3 and TRBJ2-3; 7 nucleotides line up with TRBD2. The CDR3 covers 14 residues. V dropped 7 bases and J dropped 5; count of bases not matched to a gene: 9. Per germline, CDR1 MNHEY and CDR2 SVGEGT.

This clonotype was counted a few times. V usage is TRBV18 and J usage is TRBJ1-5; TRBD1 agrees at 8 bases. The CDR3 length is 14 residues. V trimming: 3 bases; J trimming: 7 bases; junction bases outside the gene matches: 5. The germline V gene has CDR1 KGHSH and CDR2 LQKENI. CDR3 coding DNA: TGTGCCAGCTCACCTGAGACAGGGGACCAGCCCCAGCATTTT. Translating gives CASSPETGDQPQHF.

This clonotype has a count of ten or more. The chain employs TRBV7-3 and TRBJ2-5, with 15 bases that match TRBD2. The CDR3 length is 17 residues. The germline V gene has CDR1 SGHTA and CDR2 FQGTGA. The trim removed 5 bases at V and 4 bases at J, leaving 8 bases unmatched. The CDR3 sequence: CASSTGLAGGPGETQYF. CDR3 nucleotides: TGTGCCAGCAGCACCGGACTAGCGGGAGGGCCGGGAGAGACCCAGTACTTC.

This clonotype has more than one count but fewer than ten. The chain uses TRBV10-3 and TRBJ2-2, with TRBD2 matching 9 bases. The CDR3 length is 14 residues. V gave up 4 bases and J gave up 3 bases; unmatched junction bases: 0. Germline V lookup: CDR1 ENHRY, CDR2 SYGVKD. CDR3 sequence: CAISGTSDTGELFF. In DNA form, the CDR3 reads TGTGCCATCAGTGGGACTAGCGACACCGGGGAGCTGTTTTTT.

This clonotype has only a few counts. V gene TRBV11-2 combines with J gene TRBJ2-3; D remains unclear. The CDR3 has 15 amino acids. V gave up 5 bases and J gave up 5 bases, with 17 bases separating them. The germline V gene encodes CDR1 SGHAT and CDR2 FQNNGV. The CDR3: CASSQDREAGDTQYF. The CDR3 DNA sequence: TGTGCCAGCAGCCAAGATCGTGAGGCAGGAGATACGCAGTATTTT. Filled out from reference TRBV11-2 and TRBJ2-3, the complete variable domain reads EAGVAQSPRYKIIEKRQSVAFWCNPISGHATLYWYQQILGQGPKLLIQFQNNGVVDDSQLPKDRFSAERLKGVDSTLKIQPAKLEDSAVYLCASSQDREAGDTQYFGPGTRLTVL.

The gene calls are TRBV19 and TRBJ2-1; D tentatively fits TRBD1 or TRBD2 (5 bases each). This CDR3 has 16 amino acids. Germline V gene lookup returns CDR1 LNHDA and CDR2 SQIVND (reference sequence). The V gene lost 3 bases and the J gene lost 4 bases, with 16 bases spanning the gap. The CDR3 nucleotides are TGTGCCAGTAGTATCAGGCCCGGGACCTTATACAATGAGCAGTTCTTC. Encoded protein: CASSIRPGTLYNEQFF.